The 6 T cell receptor beta chains reported below all come from one sample, sequenced in a study of OX40 agonist ivuxolimab in advanced cancers. Libraries were constructed by the immunoSEQ multiplex PCR assay. The clones in this table, taken by TCRdb from immuneACCESS, are in-frame only. Not every clone is retained; where verified, under half of the shortfall comes from an unresolved V gene, and the cause of the rest is unknown. This sample gives around 70,000 clones in total; 84% of them show up just once. The top ten clonotypes cover about 7% of the sample. Here the sequenced sample was CD4+ or CD8+ T cells sorted from blood, taken in a trial of the OX40 agonist ivuxolimab. These receptors were obtained from an adult with an advanced solid tumor such as melanoma, head and neck, liver or kidney cancer.

This chain connects TRBV2 to TRBJ2-3, with TRBD2 matching 7 bases. The J segment lost 5 bases and the V segment lost 6 bases, leaving 11 bases of the junction unmatched. The CDR3 is 15 residues long. CDR1 SNHLY and CDR2 FYNNEI come from the germline V gene. The CDR3: CASSLMGGGGDTQYF. Here the CDR3 DNA reads TGTGCCAGCAGCTTGATGGGCGGCGGGGGAGATACGCAGTATTTT. The complete variable domain, with remaining parts taken from reference TRBV2 and TRBJ2-3, reads EPEVTQTPSHQVTQMGQEVILRCVPISNHLYFYWYRQILGQKVEFLVSFYNNEISEKSEIFDDQFSVERPDGSNFTLKIRSTKLEDSAMYFCASSLMGGGGDTQYFGPGTRLTVL.

The chain recombines TRBV2 with TRBJ2-7; weak D call: TRBD2 (7 bases). The CDR3 is 14 amino acids. V was shortened by 4 bases and J by 2 bases, with 12 bases between the two germline ends. The germline gives CDR1 SNHLY, CDR2 FYNNEI. CDR3 sequence reads: CASSASGGPYEQYF. The CDR3, as DNA: TGTGCCAGCAGTGCCTCGGGGGGCCCCTACGAGCAGTACTTC.

J is TRBJ2-5 and V is TRBV5-4; TRBD2 aligns across 7 bases. The germline gives CDR1 SGHNT, CDR2 YYREEE (reference sequence). Unmatched junction bases numbered 9, after V lost 5 bases and J lost 2 bases. The CDR3 contains 15 residues. CDR3 sequence (DNA): TGTGCCAGCAGTGCGGGGGTCCACCCTCAAGAGACCCAGTACTTC. This translates into CASSAGVHPQETQYF.

V usage is TRBV7-6 and J usage is TRBJ1-6; D gene ambiguous. The V gene's germline CDR1 is SGHVS and CDR2 FNYEAQ. The CDR3 runs 13 residues. Trimming pared 1 base from V and 5 bases from J, leaving 3 bases between. The CDR3 region is CASSLGNNSPLHF. As DNA, the CDR3 is TGTGCCAGCAGCTTAGGGAATAATTCACCCCTCCACTTT.

The V gene is TRBV5-4, the J gene TRBJ2-5, with D perhaps matching TRBD1 (6 bases). The germline gives CDR1 SGHNT, CDR2 YYREEE (reference sequence). V was trimmed by 0 bases and J by 2 bases, leaving 8 bases between them. This CDR3 region has 14 residues. The DNA for the CDR3 is TGTGCCAGCAGCTTGGGTCAGGGGCAAGAGACCCAGTACTTC. Protein sequence: CASSLGQGQETQYF.

This chain uses TRBV27 with TRBJ2-7; 12 nucleotides line up with TRBD1. J was trimmed by 4 bases and V by 1 base; bases with no gene match: 5. The CDR3 covers 16 residues. The germline V gene has CDR1 MNHEY and CDR2 SMNVEV (reference sequence). CDR3 in amino acids: CASSLLGQGAPYEQYF. The CDR3 DNA reads TGTGCCAGCAGTTTATTGGGACAGGGGGCGCCTTACGAGCAGTACTTC.